The 18 T cell receptor beta chains below all came from one sample that was sequenced in a study of neurological immune-mediated disorders. MiXCR, applied by TCRdb to the 5' RACE reads, yields one record per CDR3 protein. The repertoire holds more than 25,000 distinct CDR3 sequences, with about 3.8% as singletons. The sequenced material came from CD4+ T cells from blood. The receptor set was obtained from a middle-aged woman in good health.

As regards this clonotype: At one of its ends the junction is not consistent with the germline gene, which may arise from a read error. The genes are TRBV6-1 and TRBJ2-7, with 12 bases that match TRBD1. The CDR3 has 17 residues. Germline loops: CDR1 MNHNS, CDR2 SASEGT. CDR3 coding DNA: TGTGTCAGCAGTGGCGTGGGCACCGGGACAGGGGGCAACGAGCAGTACTTC. It is translated as CVSSGVGTGTGGNEQYF.

Many counts were recorded for this clonotype. The V gene is TRBV14, the J gene TRBJ2-7; 9 bases are a match to TRBD2. J was trimmed by 2 bases and V by 5 bases; bases with no gene match: 16. This CDR3 has 18 amino acids. The V gene's germline CDR1 is SGHDN and CDR2 FVKESK. The CDR3 loop reads CASSLGLPWTSETYEQYF. The CDR3 region has the DNA TGTGCCAGCAGCTTAGGCCTTCCTTGGACTAGCGAAACCTACGAGCAGTACTTC.

This clonotype occurred once. Mismatch with germline at one junction end may stem from a read error. The gene calls are TRBV5-1 and TRBJ2-3, with D possibly being TRBD2 (6 bases). CDR1 and CDR2 (germline): SGHRS, YFSETQ. CDR3 length equals 15 residues. The CDR3 protein is CASGLQGLGTDTQYF. CDR3 in DNA: TGCGCCAGCGGCTTGCAGGGACTGGGGACAGATACGCAGTATTTT.

This clonotype appeared many times. The genes are TRBV19 and TRBJ1-1; TRBD1 matches at 8 bases. CDR1 is LNHDA, CDR2 SQIVND, per germline (reference sequence). Losses at the gene ends were 5 bases for V and 1 base for J; bases not matched to a gene: 9. The CDR3 runs to 16 residues. In DNA form, the CDR3 reads TGTGCCAGTAGTCTAATCGGACAGGGCGGGAACACTGAAGCTTTCTTT. Its protein product is CASSLIGQGGNTEAFF. Based on the CDR3 plus reference TRBV19 and TRBJ1-1, the full variable domain is DGGITQSPKYLFRKEGQNVTLSCEQNLNHDAMYWYRQDPGQGLRLIYYSQIVNDFQKGDIAEGYSVSREKKESFPLTVTSAQKNPTAFYLCASSLIGQGGNTEAFFGQGTRLTVV.

The sample holds many counts of this clonotype. The chain recombines TRBV20-1 with TRBJ1-2; 7 bases are a match to TRBD1. This CDR3 comprises 14 residues. The germline V gene encodes CDR1 DFQATT and CDR2 SNEGSKA (reference sequence). CDR3: CSHRRWGQNYGYTF. The CDR3, as DNA: TGCAGCCACCGACGCTGGGGACAGAACTATGGCTACACCTTC.

This clonotype was recorded at least ten times. The V gene is TRBV6-5, the J gene TRBJ2-1; 10 nucleotides align to TRBD1. CDR3 length: 15 residues. Looked up from germline, CDR1 is MNHEY and CDR2 is SVGAGI. V was pared by 5 bases and J by 7 bases, with 8 bases of the junction left unmatched. In DNA form, the CDR3 reads TGTGCCAGCAGTGAACCGGGACAGGGGAAAAATGAGCAGTTCTTC. It yields the protein CASSEPGQGKNEQFF.

This clonotype was recorded at least ten times. The V and J genes are TRBV15 and TRBJ1-1, with D possibly being TRBD1 (6 bases). V shed 3 bases and J shed 8 bases, with 13 bases lying between them. Germline V gene data show CDR1 as LNHNV and CDR2 as YYDKDF (reference sequence). This CDR3 is built from 13 residues. The CDR3 DNA reads TGTGCCACCAGCAGCCAGGGGTGGGCCGAAGCTTTCTTT. Its protein product is CATSSQGWAEAFF.

This clonotype was seen repeatedly, ten times or more. V usage is TRBV6-1 and J usage is TRBJ2-7; perhaps D is TRBD1 or TRBD2 (5 bases each). This CDR3 comprises 13 residues. Germline V gene sequence: CDR1 MNHNS, CDR2 SASEGT. Trimming left V 2 bases short and J 8 bases short, with 13 bases between. CDR3 protein: CASSELGDRQQYF. Written as DNA, the CDR3 is TGTGCCAGCAGTGAATTGGGGGACCGGCAGCAGTACTTC.

This clonotype was detected many times. This rearrangement joins TRBV18 to TRBJ1-3, with unresolved D. There are 15 residues in the CDR3. Between the trimmed V and J ends, which lost 6 bases and 0 bases, there was a span of 12 bases. Per germline, CDR1 KGHSH and CDR2 LQKENI. In nucleotides, the CDR3 is TGTGCCAGCTCCGAAGGCGGACTCTCTGGAAACACCATATATTTT. Translating it yields CASSEGGLSGNTIYF. The entire variable domain, with the rest obtained from reference TRBV18 and TRBJ1-3, is as follows: NAGVMQNPRHLVRRRGQEARLRCSPMKGHSHVYWYRQLPEEGLKFMVYLQKENIIDESGMPKERFSAEFPKEGPSILRIQQVVRGDSAAYFCASSEGGLSGNTIYFGEGSWLTVV.

This clonotype showed up many times. V and J are TRBV3-1 and TRBJ2-7; 10 positions agree with TRBD2. Unmatched junction bases numbered 14, after V lost 1 base and J lost 5 bases. The CDR3 length is 18 residues. Looked up from germline, CDR1 is LGHDT and CDR2 is YNNKEL (reference sequence). CDR3 nucleotides: TGTGCCAGCAGCCAAGCCCAGGGGCTAGCGGGAGTAGGCCACGAGCAGTACTTC. This codes for CASSQAQGLAGVGHEQYF.

This clonotype showed up many times. This chain connects TRBV5-6 to TRBJ2-4, with 9 nucleotides matching TRBD1. CDR1 SGHDT and CDR2 YYEEEE come from the germline V gene. The CDR3 has 16 residues. V lost 0 bases to trimming and J lost 9 bases; unmatched junction nucleotides: 10. In DNA form, the CDR3 reads TGTGCCAGCAGCTTGGCCCCGACAGGGGGTGCGGGCATTCAGTACTTC. Translating it yields CASSLAPTGGAGIQYF.

This clonotype was detected many times. The chain links TRBV10-3 to TRBJ1-2; 10 nucleotides match TRBD1. In germline, CDR1 is ENHRY, CDR2 SYGVKD. The ends lost 6 bases at V and 4 bases at J; junction bases unmatched: 14. The CDR3 runs to 17 residues. CDR3 sequence: CAISETGGQGVGYGYTF. The DNA for the CDR3 is TGTGCCATCAGCGAGACCGGCGGACAGGGGGTAGGCTATGGCTACACCTTC.

This clonotype appeared many times. The V and J genes are TRBV28 and TRBJ2-2; D is uncertain. The CDR3 sequence is 14 residues long. In germline, CDR1 is MDHEN, CDR2 SYDVKM. The V end lost 2 bases, the J end lost 5 bases, and 9 bases lay between the germline ends. This CDR3 reads CASSLAVRTGELFF. Written as DNA, the CDR3 is TGTGCCAGCAGTTTAGCAGTAAGGACCGGGGAGCTGTTTTTT. The full variable domain, completed using reference TRBV28 and TRBJ2-2, is DVKVTQSSRYLVKRTGEKVFLECVQDMDHENMFWYRQDPGLGLRLIYFSYDVKMKEKGDIPEGYSVSREKKERFSLILESASTNQTSMYLCASSLAVRTGELFFGEGSRLTVL.

This clonotype was counted ten times or more. J is TRBJ2-7 and V is TRBV5-1; D is unclear. This CDR3 is 14 amino acids long. The V gene lost 0 bases and the J gene lost 2 bases, with 9 bases spanning the gap. Germline CDR1 is SGHRS and CDR2 is YFSETQ. CDR3 amino acids: CASSLEANTYEQYF. The CDR3 bases are TGCGCCAGCAGCTTGGAGGCAAATACCTACGAGCAGTACTTC.

On this clonotype itself: Possible read error: a much larger clone is one base away. The chain recombines TRBV6-1 with TRBJ2-7; 7 nucleotides line up with TRBD2. CDR1 and CDR2 from the germline V gene are MNHNS and SASEGT. Unmatched junction bases numbered 6, after V lost 1 base and J lost 6 bases. CDR3 length equals 14 residues. The CDR3 region is CASSEDGGCVEQYF. The CDR3 DNA reads as TGTGCCAGCAGTGAAGACGGGGGGTGCGTCGAGCAGTACTTC.

The J gene is TRBJ2-3, the V gene TRBV11-2, with D perhaps given as TRBD1 or TRBD2 (5 bases each). V dropped 4 bases and J dropped 2 bases, with 13 bases sitting between them. The CDR3 covers 15 residues. In germline, CDR1 is SGHAT, CDR2 FQNNGV. The CDR3 spells CASSSGTAITDTQYF. DNA of the CDR3: TGTGCCAGCAGCTCTGGGACGGCCATCACAGATACGCAGTATTTT.

This clonotype was observed at least ten times. The chain recombines TRBV5-1 with TRBJ2-3; D is perhaps TRBD1 or TRBD2 (5 bases each). The CDR3 spans 16 residues. The germline V gene encodes CDR1 SGHRS and CDR2 YFSETQ. Trimming took off 6 bases at V and 2 bases at J, with 19 bases between the two ends. This CDR3 reads CASTRDGGSITDTQYF. The DNA of the CDR3 is TGCGCCAGCACCCGGGACGGTGGGAGTATCACAGATACGCAGTATTTT.

This clonotype was detected ten times or more. The chain employs TRBV6-4 and TRBJ2-7; 8 positions match TRBD1. Germline CDR1 is MRHNA and CDR2 is SNTAGT. The CDR3 extends over 16 amino acids. With V trimmed by 2 bases and J by 2 bases, 8 bases remained unmatched. CDR3 DNA: TGTGCCAGCAGTGACGGGTGGGCAGGGGGCCCCTACGAGCAGTACTTC. This codes for CASSDGWAGGPYEQYF.